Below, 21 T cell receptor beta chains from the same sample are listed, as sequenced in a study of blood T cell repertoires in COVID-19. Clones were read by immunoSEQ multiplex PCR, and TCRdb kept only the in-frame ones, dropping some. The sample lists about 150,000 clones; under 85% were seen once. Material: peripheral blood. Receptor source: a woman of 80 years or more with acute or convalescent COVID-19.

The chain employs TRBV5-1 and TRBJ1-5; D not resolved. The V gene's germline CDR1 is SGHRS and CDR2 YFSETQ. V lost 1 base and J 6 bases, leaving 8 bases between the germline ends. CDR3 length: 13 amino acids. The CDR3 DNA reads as TGCGCCAGCAGCTTGACCCCGGGTCAGCCCCAGCATTTT. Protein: CASSLTPGQPQHF.

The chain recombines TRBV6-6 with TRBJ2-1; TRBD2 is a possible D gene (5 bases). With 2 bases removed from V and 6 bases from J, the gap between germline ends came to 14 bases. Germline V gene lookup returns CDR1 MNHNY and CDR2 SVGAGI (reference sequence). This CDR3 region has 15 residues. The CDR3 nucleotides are TGTGCCAGCAGTTACCCCGGACTGGGGTTCAATGAGCAGTTCTTC. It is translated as CASSYPGLGFNEQFF.

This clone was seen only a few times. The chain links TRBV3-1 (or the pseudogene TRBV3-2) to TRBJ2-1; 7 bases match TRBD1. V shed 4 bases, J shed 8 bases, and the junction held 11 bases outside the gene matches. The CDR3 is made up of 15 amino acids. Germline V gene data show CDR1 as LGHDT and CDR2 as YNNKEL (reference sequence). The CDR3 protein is CASSRGQVNGYEQFF. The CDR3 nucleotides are TGTGCCAGCAGCCGCGGACAGGTGAATGGCTATGAGCAGTTCTTC.

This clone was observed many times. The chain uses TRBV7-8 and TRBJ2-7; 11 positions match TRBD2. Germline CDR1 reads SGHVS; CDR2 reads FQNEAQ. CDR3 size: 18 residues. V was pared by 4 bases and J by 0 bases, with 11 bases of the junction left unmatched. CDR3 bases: TGTGCCAGCAGCTCAAACCCGGATGGACTAGCGGGCTCCTACGAGCAGTACTTC. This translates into CASSSNPDGLAGSYEQYF.

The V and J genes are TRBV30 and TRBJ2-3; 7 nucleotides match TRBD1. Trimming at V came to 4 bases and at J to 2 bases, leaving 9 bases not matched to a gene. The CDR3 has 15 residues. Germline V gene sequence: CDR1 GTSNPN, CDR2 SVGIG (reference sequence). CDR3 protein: CAWMDRLTDTDTQYF. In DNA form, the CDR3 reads TGTGCCTGGATGGACAGGTTAACCGACACAGATACGCAGTATTTT.

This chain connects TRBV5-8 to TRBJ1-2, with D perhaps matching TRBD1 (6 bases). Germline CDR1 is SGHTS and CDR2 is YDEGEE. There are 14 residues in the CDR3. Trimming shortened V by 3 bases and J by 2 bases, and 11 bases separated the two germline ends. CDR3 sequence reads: CASSSGGGNYGYTF. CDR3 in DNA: TGTGCCAGCAGCTCGGGGGGGGGCAACTATGGCTACACCTTC.

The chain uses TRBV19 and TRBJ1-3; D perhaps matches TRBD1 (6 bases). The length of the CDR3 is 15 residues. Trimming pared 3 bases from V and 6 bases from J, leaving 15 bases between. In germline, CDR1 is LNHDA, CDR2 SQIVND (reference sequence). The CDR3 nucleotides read TGTGCCAGTAGTATTACCCGGGACAAGTCAAACACCATATATTTT. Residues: CASSITRDKSNTIYF.

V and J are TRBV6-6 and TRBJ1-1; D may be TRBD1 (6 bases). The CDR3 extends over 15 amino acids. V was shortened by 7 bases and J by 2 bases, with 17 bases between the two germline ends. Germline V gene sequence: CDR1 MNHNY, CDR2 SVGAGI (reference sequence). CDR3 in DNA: TGTGCCAGCATCAAATCGGACAGAATTAACACTGAAGCTTTCTTT. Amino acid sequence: CASIKSDRINTEAFF.

CDR3 amino acids: CASSMRSLTEQFF. The CDR3 DNA sequence: TGTGCCAGTAGTATGAGGTCCCTAACTGAGCAGTTCTTC. The chain combines TRBV19 with TRBJ2-1; D is unresolved. The V gene's germline CDR1 is LNHDA and CDR2 SQIVND (reference sequence). This CDR3 spans 13 amino acids. Deletions cut 3 bases from V and 9 bases from J, with 12 bases between.

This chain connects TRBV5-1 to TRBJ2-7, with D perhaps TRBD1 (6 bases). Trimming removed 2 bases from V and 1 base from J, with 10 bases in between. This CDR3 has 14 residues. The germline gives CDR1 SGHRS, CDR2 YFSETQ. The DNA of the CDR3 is TGCGCCAGCAGCTTAGGGACACGATCCTACGAGCAGTACTTC. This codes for CASSLGTRSYEQYF.

The CDR3 sequence: CASSLQGDTEAFF. CDR3 DNA sequence: TGTGCCAGCAGCTTACAGGGTGATACTGAAGCTTTCTTT. The V and J genes are TRBV27 and TRBJ1-1; D perhaps matches TRBD1 (6 bases). Germline CDR1 and CDR2: MNHEY and SMNVEV (reference sequence). There are 13 residues in the CDR3. V dropped 6 bases and J dropped 5 bases, with 13 bases sitting between them.

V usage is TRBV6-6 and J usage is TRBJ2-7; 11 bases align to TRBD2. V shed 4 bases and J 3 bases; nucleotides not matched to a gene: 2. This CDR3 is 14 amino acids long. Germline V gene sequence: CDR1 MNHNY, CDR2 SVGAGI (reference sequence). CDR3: CASSSTSGDYEQYF. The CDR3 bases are TGTGCCAGCAGTTCGACTAGCGGGGACTACGAGCAGTACTTC.

CDR3 coding DNA: TGTGCCAGTAATGGAGGGGCGCGGGCCACCATATATTTT. Translated, it gives CASNGGARATIYF. This chain connects TRBV19 to TRBJ1-3; perhaps TRBD1 as D (5 bases). Looked up from germline, CDR1 is LNHDA and CDR2 is SQIVND (reference sequence). The CDR3 loop spans 13 amino acids. The V end lost 7 bases, the J end lost 9 bases, and 16 bases lay between the germline ends.

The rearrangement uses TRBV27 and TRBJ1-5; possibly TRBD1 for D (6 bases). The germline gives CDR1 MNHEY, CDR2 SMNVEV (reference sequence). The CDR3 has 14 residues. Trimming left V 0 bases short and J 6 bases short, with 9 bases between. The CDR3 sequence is CASSLSTGFQPQHF. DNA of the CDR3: TGTGCCAGCAGTTTATCCACAGGGTTTCAGCCCCAGCATTTT.

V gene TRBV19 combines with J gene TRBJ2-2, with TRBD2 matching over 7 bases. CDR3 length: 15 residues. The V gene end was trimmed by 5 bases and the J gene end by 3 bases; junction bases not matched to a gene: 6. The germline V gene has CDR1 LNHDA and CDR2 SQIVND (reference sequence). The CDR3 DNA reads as TGTGCCAGTAGTCCCACGGGGGGTTACACCGGGGAGCTGTTTTTT. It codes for CASSPTGGYTGELFF.

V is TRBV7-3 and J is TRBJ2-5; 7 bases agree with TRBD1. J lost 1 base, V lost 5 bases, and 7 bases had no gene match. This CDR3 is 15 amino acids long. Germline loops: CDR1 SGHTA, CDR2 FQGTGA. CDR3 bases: TGTGCCAGCAGCCCCCAGCCAGGGGGCCAAGAGACCCAGTACTTC. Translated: CASSPQPGGQETQYF.

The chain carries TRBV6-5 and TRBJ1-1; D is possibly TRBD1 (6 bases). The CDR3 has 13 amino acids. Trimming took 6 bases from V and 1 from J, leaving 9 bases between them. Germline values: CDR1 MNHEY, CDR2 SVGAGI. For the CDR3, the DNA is TGTGCCAGCAGGCCGACAGGGAACACTGAAGCTTTCTTT. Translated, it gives CASRPTGNTEAFF.

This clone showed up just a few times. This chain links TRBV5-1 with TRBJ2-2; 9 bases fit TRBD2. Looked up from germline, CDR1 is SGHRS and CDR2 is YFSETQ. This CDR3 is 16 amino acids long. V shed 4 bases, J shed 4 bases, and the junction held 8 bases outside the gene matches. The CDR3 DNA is TGCGCCAGCAGCGGATTAGCGGGAGCTTCCACCGGGGAGCTGTTTTTT. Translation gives CASSGLAGASTGELFF.

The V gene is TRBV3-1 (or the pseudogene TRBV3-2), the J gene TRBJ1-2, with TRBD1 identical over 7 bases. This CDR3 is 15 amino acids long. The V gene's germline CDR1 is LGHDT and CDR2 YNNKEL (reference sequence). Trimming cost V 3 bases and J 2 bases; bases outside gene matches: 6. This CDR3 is CASSQNRGSNYGYTF. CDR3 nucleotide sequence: TGTGCCAGCAGCCAGAACAGGGGATCGAACTATGGCTACACCTTC.

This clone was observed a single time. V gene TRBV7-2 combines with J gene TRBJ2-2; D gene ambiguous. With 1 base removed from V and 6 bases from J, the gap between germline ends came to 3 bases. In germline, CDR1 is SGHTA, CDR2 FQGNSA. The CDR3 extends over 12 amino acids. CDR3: CASSLGPGELFF. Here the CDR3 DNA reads TGTGCCAGCAGCTTAGGGCCCGGGGAGCTGTTTTTT.

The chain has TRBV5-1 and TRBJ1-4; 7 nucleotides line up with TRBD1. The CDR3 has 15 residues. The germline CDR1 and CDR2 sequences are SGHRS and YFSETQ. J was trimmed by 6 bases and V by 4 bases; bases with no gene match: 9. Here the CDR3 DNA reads TGCGCCAGCAGCATGTGGGACAGCAAGGATGAAAAACTGTTTTTT. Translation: CASSMWDSKDEKLFF.